One sample yielded the 32 T cell receptor beta chains listed below, sequenced in a study of multiple sclerosis patients with progressive multifocal leukoencephalopathy. Time point reported: time of PML onset. Some clones are missing from TCRdb's copy, which holds only in-frame ones; the method was immunoSEQ multiplex PCR. The sample includes tens of thousands of clones, 75% to 90% of them seen just once. Sequencing used PBMCs, obtained from a patient treated with natalizumab. These receptor sequences come from a young woman with progressive multifocal leukoencephalopathy.

The chain recombines TRBV5-6 with TRBJ1-2, with 8 bases lining up with TRBD1. Germline CDR1 SGHDT, CDR2 YYEEEE. This CDR3 spans 14 amino acids. The V and J ends lost 2 bases and 3 bases, in that order; junction bases with no gene match: 3. The CDR3 sequence: CASSLKGQDYGYTF. The DNA of the CDR3 is TGTGCCAGCAGCTTAAAGGGACAGGACTATGGCTACACCTTC.

V usage is TRBV23-1 and J usage is TRBJ2-1; tentative D call: TRBD1 (6 bases). TRBV23-1 is an ORF, with its function uncertain. CDR3 length equals 14 residues. The V and J ends lost 6 bases and 12 bases respectively, with 21 bases between them. The CDR3 region is CASSQVPGQQRQFF. CDR3 in DNA: TGCGCCAGCAGCCAGGTGCCGGGACAACAGCGGCAGTTCTTC.

The CDR3 loop is CASRERGPIYEQYF. DNA for the CDR3: TGTGCCAGCAGAGAGAGAGGTCCGATCTACGAGCAGTACTTC. The rearrangement uses TRBV28 and TRBJ2-7; unclear D gene. Deletions cut 6 bases from V and 3 bases from J, with 15 bases between. Germline V CDR1 and CDR2: MDHEN, SYDVKM. The CDR3 runs 14 residues.

This chain connects TRBV28 to TRBJ1-2; no clear D. The CDR3 runs 14 residues. Trimming removed 5 bases from V and 2 bases from J, with 12 bases in between. Germline V gene sequence: CDR1 MDHEN, CDR2 SYDVKM. CDR3 in amino acids: CASSRPGGNYGYTF. The CDR3 DNA is TGTGCCAGCAGTCGCCCTGGCGGGAACTATGGCTACACCTTC.

The chain couples TRBV7-6 to TRBJ1-2; TRBD1 agrees at 9 bases. This CDR3 has 15 residues. V shed 4 bases, J shed 0 bases, and the junction held 3 bases outside the gene matches. Germline V gene data show CDR1 as SGHVS and CDR2 as FNYEAQ. The CDR3 is CASSSGTGPNYGYTF. CDR3 nucleotide sequence: TGTGCCAGCAGCTCCGGGACAGGGCCTAACTATGGCTACACCTTC.

The chain uses TRBV12-2 and TRBJ2-3; TRBD1, as called in the table, went unchecked against the DNA. TRBV12-2 is a recognized pseudogene. The CDR3 loop spans 14 amino acids. The CDR3 coding sequence is TGTGCAAGTCGCTCCCGACAAAGCACAGATACGCAGTATTTT. Translated, it gives CASRSRQSTDTQYF.

A single count supports this clone. This rearrangement joins TRBV4-2 to TRBJ2-7; no clear D gene. The CDR3 has 11 residues. V shed 1 base and J shed 9 bases, with 7 bases lying between them. Germline V gene sequence: CDR1 LGHNA, CDR2 YNFKEQ. The CDR3 is CASSQGSWQYF. For the CDR3, the DNA is TGTGCCAGCAGCCAAGGGAGCTGGCAGTACTTC.

V gene TRBV19 combines with J gene TRBJ1-4, with D perhaps matching TRBD1 (5 bases). CDR3 length: 14 amino acids. V lost 3 bases and J 8 bases, leaving 13 bases between the germline ends. Germline CDR1 is LNHDA and CDR2 is SQIVND (reference sequence). The CDR3 protein is CASSMDRGYEKLFF. CDR3 coding DNA: TGTGCCAGTAGTATGGATCGGGGGTACGAAAAACTGTTTTTT.

The count of this clone is one. The CDR3 nucleotides are TGTGCCAGCAGCTTACCCGGGACAGGGACTAATGAAAAACTGTTTTTT. This translates into CASSLPGTGTNEKLFF. The chain carries TRBV5-6 and TRBJ1-4, with 9 bases matching TRBD1. The CDR3 sequence is 16 residues long. J gave up 2 bases and V 2 bases, and 4 bases lay outside the gene matches. Germline assignment: CDR1 SGHDT and CDR2 YYEEEE.

The rearrangement links TRBV4-1 to TRBJ2-1; D gene ambiguous. V was cut by 7 bases and J by 0 bases, with 13 bases left in between. The germline V gene encodes CDR1 MGHRA and CDR2 YSYEKL. This CDR3 comprises 15 residues. CDR3 in DNA: TGCGCCAGCACCCTGGCGTTAAGCTCCTACAATGAGCAGTTCTTC. Translated, it gives CASTLALSSYNEQFF.

The rearrangement uses TRBV10-3 and TRBJ2-3; D not resolved. Germline V lookup: CDR1 ENHRY, CDR2 SYGVKD. V was shortened by 0 bases and J by 5 bases, with 6 bases between the two germline ends. The CDR3 is 13 residues long. In DNA, the CDR3 is TGTGCCATCAGTGAGTCAGGAGTAGATACGCAGTATTTT. Amino acids: CAISESGVDTQYF.

The J gene is TRBJ2-7, the V gene TRBV4-1, with D unresolved. From germline, CDR1 is MGHRA and CDR2 YSYEKL. V was shortened by 2 bases and J by 3 bases, with 8 bases between the two germline ends. The CDR3 has 13 amino acids. CDR3 sequence: CASSQFTFYEQYF. The DNA of the CDR3 is TGCGCCAGCAGCCAATTTACCTTCTACGAGCAGTACTTC.

This clone was counted between two and nine times. J is TRBJ1-1 and V is TRBV2; tentatively, D is TRBD1 (5 bases). V was clipped by 4 bases and J by 8 bases, with 5 bases between them. The CDR3 runs to 10 residues. Germline lookup yields CDR1 SNHLY and CDR2 FYNNEI. In DNA, the CDR3 is TGTGCCAGCAGTGGACAGGAAGCTTTCTTT. Its translation: CASSGQEAFF.

The V call is TRBV2, the J call TRBJ1-5; no reliable D call. This CDR3 region has 13 residues. V lost 1 base to trimming and J lost 2 bases, with 3 bases between them. Germline loops: CDR1 SNHLY, CDR2 FYNNEI. CDR3 in DNA: TGTGCCAGCAGTGAAGTTGGCAATCAGCCCCAGCATTTT. Amino acids: CASSEVGNQPQHF.

The chain is built from TRBV19 and TRBJ2-5; D may correspond to TRBD1 or TRBD2 (7 bases each). The germline CDR1 and CDR2 sequences are LNHDA and SQIVND (reference sequence). The CDR3 is made up of 17 amino acids. V was cut by 2 bases and J by 5 bases, with 21 bases left in between. Here the CDR3 reads CASSIRGGGYGKETQYF. The CDR3 nucleotides are TGTGCCAGTAGTATAAGGGGAGGGGGCTATGGCAAGGAGACCCAGTACTTC.

This chain joins TRBV7-2 and TRBJ1-5; perhaps TRBD1 as D (5 bases). The ends were cut back, 4 bases at V and 7 bases at J, with 11 bases in the middle. The germline CDR1 and CDR2 sequences are SGHTA and FQGNSA. This CDR3 comprises 13 residues. Here the CDR3 DNA reads TGTGCCAGCAGCTCCTGGAGGGACCAGCCCCAGCATTTT. Its translation is CASSSWRDQPQHF.

This chain uses TRBV25-1 with TRBJ1-1; TRBD1 is a possible D gene (6 bases). CDR1 and CDR2 (germline): MGHDK, SYGVNS. The CDR3 contains 11 residues. Between the trimmed V and J ends, which lost 10 bases and 6 bases, there was a span of 12 bases. The CDR3 coding sequence is TGTGCCACTTGGACAGCCTCTGAAGCTTTCTTT. It yields the protein CATWTASEAFF. The variable domain in full, with the rest retrieved from reference TRBV25-1 and TRBJ1-1, is EADIYQTPRYLVIGTGKKITLECSQTMGHDKMYWYQQDPGMELHLIHYSYGVNSTEKGDLSSESTVSRIRTEHFPLTLESARPSHTSQYLCATWTASEAFFGQGTRLTVV.

V and J are TRBV29-1 and TRBJ1-1; D is ambiguous. The germline V and J ends were trimmed by 4 bases and 4 bases, with 10 bases remaining between them. CDR1 and CDR2 from the germline V gene are SQVTM and ANQGSEA. The CDR3 spans 12 residues. The CDR3 is CSVALGSTEAFF. Here the CDR3 DNA reads TGCAGCGTTGCTCTGGGGAGCACTGAAGCTTTCTTT.

The gene calls are TRBV4-2 and TRBJ2-7; D call uncertain. V was shortened by 5 bases and J by 2 bases, with 10 bases between the two germline ends. Germline V lookup: CDR1 LGHNA, CDR2 YNFKEQ. The CDR3 loop spans 13 amino acids. This CDR3 reads CASSYPGAYEQYF. The CDR3, as DNA: TGTGCCAGCAGCTACCCGGGCGCCTACGAGCAGTACTTC.

This rearrangement joins TRBV6-4 to TRBJ2-1, with D possibly matching TRBD1 (5 bases). CDR1 and CDR2 (germline): MRHNA, SNTAGT. This CDR3 has 13 residues. Trimming removed 0 bases at V and 6 bases at J, with 6 bases between. CDR3 in amino acids: CASSDSGANEQFF. DNA for the CDR3: TGTGCCAGCAGTGACTCTGGGGCCAATGAGCAGTTCTTC.

A few counts support this clone. J is TRBJ2-1 and V is TRBV7-6; 12 bases align to TRBD2. This CDR3 has 16 residues. J lost 6 bases, V lost 2 bases, and 5 bases had no gene match. CDR1 and CDR2 (germline): SGHVS, FNYEAQ. This CDR3 reads CASSLTLAGGLNEQFF. The CDR3, as DNA: TGTGCCAGCAGCTTAACACTAGCGGGGGGACTCAATGAGCAGTTCTTC. Combining the CDR3 with reference TRBV7-6 and TRBJ2-1 gives the whole variable domain GAGVSQSPRYKVTKRGQDVALRCDPISGHVSLYWYRQALGQGPEFLTYFNYEAQQDKSGLPNDRFSAERPEGSISTLTIQRTEQRDSAMYRCASSLTLAGGLNEQFFGPGTRLTVL.

As for this clone: Other DNA sequences in this specimen translate into the identical CDR3. The rearrangement links TRBV19 to TRBJ2-5; D remains ambiguous. Germline CDR1 reads LNHDA; CDR2 reads SQIVND (reference sequence). V was pared by 8 bases and J by 5 bases, with 6 bases between. The CDR3 is 10 residues long. In DNA, the CDR3 is TGTGCCAGTTCCGGCGAGACCCAGTACTTC. It is translated as CASSGETQYF.

This clone was observed a few times. The rearrangement joins TRBV9 to TRBJ2-7, with 8 bases identical to TRBD2. The length of the CDR3 is 15 residues. V was clipped by 0 bases and J by 4 bases; unmatched bases: 6. Per the germline V gene, CDR1 is SGDLS and CDR2 is YYNGEE. The CDR3 nucleotides read TGTGCCAGCAGCGTAGGGTCGGGACTAGTGTACGAGCAGTACTTC. Protein: CASSVGSGLVYEQYF.

V and J are TRBV7-9 and TRBJ1-2; possible D gene TRBD1, 6 bases. The CDR3 totals 17 residues. The germline V and J ends were trimmed by 5 bases and 3 bases, with 22 bases remaining between them. Germline V CDR1 and CDR2: SEHNR, FQNEAQ (reference sequence). CDR3 protein: CASSPITVSGADYGYTF. The CDR3 DNA is TGTGCCAGCAGCCCTATTACGGTATCAGGGGCGGACTATGGCTACACCTTC. The variable domain in full, with the rest retrieved from reference TRBV7-9 and TRBJ1-2, is DTGVSQNPRHKITKRGQNVTFRCDPISEHNRLYWYRQTLGQGPEFLTYFQNEAQLEKSRLLSDRFSAERPKGSFSTLEIQRTEQGDSAMYLCASSPITVSGADYGYTFGSGTRLTVV.

CDR3 bases: TGTGCCAGCAGCTTGAAGAGGGAGACCTATGGCTACACCTTC. Protein sequence: CASSLKRETYGYTF. V and J are TRBV5-6 and TRBJ1-2; D remains ambiguous. Germline loops: CDR1 SGHDT, CDR2 YYEEEE. The V end was cut by 1 base, the J end by 4 bases, with 11 bases between. This CDR3 is 14 amino acids long.

J is TRBJ2-3 and V is TRBV2, with TRBD2 matching 11 bases. The trim removed 6 bases at V and 2 bases at J, leaving 7 bases unmatched. Germline CDR1 is SNHLY and CDR2 is FYNNEI. This CDR3 comprises 16 residues. The CDR3 region is CASSPTSGAATDTQYF. The CDR3, as DNA: TGTGCCAGCAGCCCGACTAGCGGGGCAGCCACAGATACGCAGTATTTT.

This chain connects TRBV5-1 to TRBJ1-1; D is uncertain. Germline assignment: CDR1 SGHRS and CDR2 YFSETQ. CDR3 length: 14 residues. With 4 bases removed from V and 1 base from J, the gap between germline ends came to 11 bases. The CDR3 DNA sequence: TGCGCCAGCAGCCGAGAACCTCAGAACACTGAAGCTTTCTTT. Amino acids: CASSREPQNTEAFF.

The rearrangement joins TRBV28 to TRBJ1-1, with D uncertain. The CDR3 spans 14 residues. Germline V gene sequence: CDR1 MDHEN, CDR2 SYDVKM. V lost 3 bases, J lost 11 bases, and 19 bases lay in between. The CDR3 region is CASSLSSPMAKAFF. Written as DNA, the CDR3 is TGTGCCAGCAGTTTGTCAAGCCCTATGGCCAAGGCTTTCTTT.

The rearrangement uses TRBV27 and TRBJ2-5; a weak D match, TRBD1 (6 bases). Looked up from germline, CDR1 is MNHEY and CDR2 is SMNVEV (reference sequence). Between the trimmed V and J ends, which lost 6 bases and 2 bases, there was a span of 13 bases. The CDR3 spans 14 residues. The CDR3 DNA reads as TGTGCCAGCAGCCGTCCAGGGGATCAAGAGACCCAGTACTTC. Encoded protein: CASSRPGDQETQYF.

This chain links TRBV5-5 with TRBJ1-2; D gene ambiguous. The germline CDR1 and CDR2 sequences are SGHKS and YYEKEE (reference sequence). The length of the CDR3 is 16 residues. V shed 5 bases and J shed 7 bases, with 24 bases lying between them. Here the CDR3 DNA reads TGTGCCAGCAGTATCGGGCTACGGCAATCGGATGCTGGCTACACCTTC. Translated, it gives CASSIGLRQSDAGYTF.

The J gene is TRBJ2-7, the V gene TRBV2; D is tentatively TRBD1 or TRBD2 (5 bases each). Germline values: CDR1 SNHLY, CDR2 FYNNEI. This CDR3 region has 14 residues. The V end lost 11 bases, the J end lost 1 base, and 18 bases lay between the germline ends. The CDR3 coding sequence is TGTGCCGACATTCAGGGTCCGGGATCCTACGAGCAGTACTTC. As protein: CADIQGPGSYEQYF.

The chain recombines TRBV4-2 with TRBJ2-7; the D gene is possibly TRBD2 (5 bases). The V and J ends lost 4 bases and 0 bases respectively, with 10 bases between them. CDR3 length equals 14 residues. Germline V gene lookup returns CDR1 LGHNA and CDR2 YNFKEQ. This CDR3 is CASSLQRGSYEQYF. In DNA form, the CDR3 reads TGTGCCAGCAGCCTCCAACGGGGCTCCTACGAGCAGTACTTC.